The 2 T cell receptor beta chains below were found in one sample sequenced in a study of T cell responses to AZD1222 COVID-19 vaccine. Clones were read by immunoSEQ multiplex PCR, and TCRdb kept only the in-frame ones, dropping some. The sample comprises 120,000 or so clones, about 90% of which are singletons, and over 9.5% rests with the top ten. Sequencing used peripheral blood, obtained on day 0 of AZD1222 vaccination. The receptors derive from an adult in good health.

The chain employs TRBV14 and TRBJ1-1; D perhaps matches TRBD1 (6 bases). The CDR3 is made up of 15 amino acids. V was shortened by 5 bases and J by 4 bases, with 17 bases between the two germline ends. Germline V gene data show CDR1 as SGHDN and CDR2 as FVKESK. In nucleotides, the CDR3 is TGTGCCAGCAGCGCAACTACAGGGTTAGGCACTGAAGCTTTCTTT. As protein: CASSATTGLGTEAFF.

V and J are TRBV5-1 and TRBJ2-3, with D possibly being TRBD1 (6 bases). This CDR3 contains 14 residues. Per the germline V gene, CDR1 is SGHRS and CDR2 is YFSETQ. Trimming shortened V by 4 bases and J by 2 bases, and 11 bases separated the two germline ends. This chain's CDR3 is CASSAGQFTDTQYF. The CDR3 nucleotides are TGCGCCAGCAGCGCAGGACAGTTCACAGATACGCAGTATTTT.